The rows below give T cell receptor beta chains drawn from one sample of a study of T-cell reconstitution after alpha-beta-depleted transplantation in children. TCRdb fed the PCR reads into MiXCR, producing one record per CDR3 protein. The repertoire holds under 750,000 distinct CDR3 sequences, with 20% to 25% as singletons. The specimen comprised PBMCs, mostly from graft donor cells, sampled 360 days after TCRalphabeta/CD19-depleted stem cell transplant. The receptors come from a boy in the first two years of life who had a stem cell transplant for acute myeloid leukemia, so the T cells may come from the graft donor. CDR3s include the opening cysteine and the closing phenylalanine or tryptophan. The order of the fields is D gene, V gene, clone size, J gene, CDR3 protein, CDR3 DNA. D genes are given only for firm matches. Expanded clones get a size class; other rows say once, few or many, or leave the size out.

>NA|TRBV11-2|once|TRBJ2-1
CASSLSVAEAYNEQFF
TGTGCCAGCAGCTTATCTGTAGCCGAGGCGTACAATGAGCAGTTCTTC
>NA|TRBV11-1|NA|TRBJ1-5
CASSLGDGPVGQPQHF
TGTGCCAGCAGCTTAGGGGACGGGCCTGTAGGTCAGCCCCAGCATTTT
>TRBD1|TRBV12-3/TRBV12-4|many|TRBJ2-1
CASSLAPPRTGDNEQFF
TGTGCCAGCAGTTTAGCCCCCCCAAGGACAGGGGACAATGAGCAGTTCTTC
>NA|TRBV20-1|many|TRBJ1-3
CSASSGNTIYF
TGCAGTGCTTCGTCTGGAAACACCATATATTTT
>NA|TRBV15|few|TRBJ2-5
CATSRVQVDQETQYF
TGTGCCACCAGCAGGGTACAGGTAGACCAAGAGACCCAGTACTTC
>NA|TRBV7-2|NA|TRBJ2-1
CASSRTGDGEQFF
TGTGCCAGCAGCCGAACAGGAGACGGTGAGCAGTTCTTC
>NA|TRBV12-3/TRBV12-4|many|TRBJ1-3
CASSTGGNTIYF
TGTGCCAGCAGTACAGGTGGAAACACCATATATTTT
>TRBD2|TRBV7-8|many|TRBJ2-3
CASSEPAGGTDTQYF
TGTGCCAGCAGCGAGCCAGCGGGGGGCACAGATACGCAGTATTTT
>NA|TRBV7-2|NA|TRBJ2-1
CASSLSPGVGEQFF
TGTGCCAGCAGCTTAAGCCCCGGGGTGGGGGAGCAGTTCTTC
>NA|TRBV20-1|many|TRBJ2-3
CSAYDRRASGTQYF
TGCAGTGCTTACGACCGAAGGGCTTCCGGTACGCAGTATTTT
>NA|TRBV20-1|NA|TRBJ2-5
CSARTLSETQYF
TGCAGTGCTAGAACGCTAAGCGAGACCCAGTACTTC
>TRBD1|TRBV27|NA|TRBJ2-1
CASSFRTGANEQFF
TGTGCCAGCAGTTTCCGGACAGGGGCGAATGAGCAGTTCTTC
>NA|TRBV27|many|TRBJ2-1
CASSSGTRVHEQFF
TGTGCCAGCAGTTCCGGGACCAGGGTCCATGAGCAGTTCTTC
>NA|TRBV20-1|few|TRBJ2-2
CSARHSGTENTGELFF
TGCAGTGCTAGACATTCCGGGACTGAGAACACCGGGGAGCTGTTTTTT
>NA|TRBV28|NA|TRBJ1-5
CASEGSSNQPQHF
TGTGCCAGCGAGGGCAGTAGCAATCAGCCCCAGCATTTT
>TRBD1|TRBV19|many|TRBJ2-7
CASSQTGQGRRPYEQYF
TGTGCCAGTAGTCAGACGGGACAGGGAAGAAGACCCTACGAGCAGTACTTC
>NA|TRBV29-1|many|TRBJ2-2
CSVGTGGAGELFF
TGCAGCGTTGGTACAGGTGGTGCCGGGGAGCTGTTTTTT
>NA|TRBV7-2|few|TRBJ2-1
CASSVRGGPSYNEQFF
TGTGCCAGCAGCGTTAGAGGGGGACCCTCCTACAATGAGCAGTTCTTC
>NA|TRBV20-1|many|TRBJ1-5
CSAFGQSNQPQHF
TGCAGTGCCTTTGGGCAGAGCAATCAGCCCCAGCATTTT
>NA|TRBV12-5|many|TRBJ2-3
CASAYADTQYF
TGTGCTAGTGCCTACGCAGATACGCAGTATTTT
>NA|TRBV7-9|many|TRBJ2-2
CASPDPTGELFF
TGTGCCAGCCCTGATCCCACCGGGGAGCTGTTTTTT
>NA|TRBV20-1|NA|TRBJ2-7
CSASPIWSEQYF
TGCAGTGCTAGTCCCATTTGGTCCGAGCAGTACTTC
>NA|TRBV12-3/TRBV12-4|NA|TRBJ1-1
CASSWGIEAFF
TGTGCCAGCAGCTGGGGGATTGAAGCTTTCTTT
>NA|TRBV20-1|many|TRBJ2-5
CSAERNRKTQYF
TGCAGTGCTGAGCGGAATCGGAAGACCCAGTACTTC
>NA|TRBV6-4|NA|TRBJ2-1
CASPGGGGNYNEQFF
TGTGCCAGCCCTGGGGGGGGGGGCAACTACAATGAGCAGTTCTTC
>TRBD1|TRBV4-1|NA|TRBJ2-7
CASRTGQGVDEQYF
TGCGCCAGCCGCACGGGACAGGGAGTCGACGAGCAGTACTTC
>TRBD2|TRBV11-1|NA|TRBJ2-2
CASSLGPAGGLPNTGELFF
TGTGCCAGCAGCTTAGGGCCAGCGGGGGGCCTTCCGAACACCGGGGAGCTGTTTTTT
>NA|TRBV11-2|many|TRBJ2-2
CASSPKGGNTGELFF
TGTGCCAGCAGCCCCAAGGGGGGGAACACCGGGGAGCTGTTTTTT
>NA|TRBV6-5|NA|TRBJ2-5
CATQGRGTQYF
TGTGCCACCCAGGGGAGGGGGACCCAGTACTTC
>NA|TRBV20-1|many|TRBJ2-3
CSATWTGTDTQYF
TGCAGTGCTACATGGACTGGGACAGATACGCAGTATTTT
>NA|TRBV20-1|few|TRBJ1-5
CSASTRGQPQHF
TGCAGTGCTTCGACCCGGGGACAGCCCCAGCATTTT
>TRBD1|TRBV20-1|few|TRBJ1-1
CSARPLTGGVEAFF
TGCAGTGCTAGACCTTTAACAGGGGGGGTTGAAGCTTTCTTT
>NA|TRBV3-1|NA|TRBJ1-1
CASSQGGADTEAFF
TGTGCCAGCAGCCAAGGAGGCGCGGACACTGAAGCTTTCTTT
>NA|TRBV4-3|NA|TRBJ2-2
CASSQVAGARTGELFF
TGCGCCAGCAGCCAAGTGGCGGGGGCCCGAACCGGGGAGCTGTTTTTT
>NA|TRBV12-3/TRBV12-4|few|TRBJ1-5
CASSLALSGNQPQHF
TGTGCCAGCAGTTTAGCCCTCTCGGGCAATCAGCCCCAGCATTTT
>NA|TRBV20-1|NA|TRBJ1-5
CSARNGQYSNQPQHF
TGCAGTGCTAGAAACGGACAGTATAGCAATCAGCCCCAGCATTTT
>NA|TRBV11-2|few|TRBJ2-1
CASSPKSITRDWDYNEQFF
TGTGCCAGCAGCCCCAAGAGCATAACAAGGGACTGGGATTATAATGAGCAGTTCTTC
>NA|TRBV20-1|NA|TRBJ2-7
CSARRILYEQYF
TGCAGTGCCCGGCGGATCCTCTACGAGCAGTACTTC
>NA|TRBV18|NA|TRBJ2-1
CASSPLMRADNEQFF
TGTGCCAGCTCACCACTAATGCGGGCAGACAATGAGCAGTTCTTC
>NA|TRBV5-1|NA|TRBJ2-6
CASSLALGSGANVLTF
TGCGCCAGCAGCTTGGCGCTGGGTTCTGGGGCCAACGTCCTGACTTTC
>NA|TRBV6-5|NA|TRBJ2-6
CASSYSRKSGANVLTF
TGTGCCAGCAGTTACTCTCGCAAGTCTGGGGCCAACGTCCTGACTTTC
>NA|TRBV21-1|NA|TRBJ2-5
CASSNGTVETQYF
TGTGCCAGCAGCAACGGCACAGTGGAGACCCAGTACTTC
>TRBD1|TRBV6-4|NA|TRBJ1-1
CASSDRTGVNTEAFF
TGTGCCAGCAGTGATCGGACAGGGGTGAACACTGAAGCTTTCTTT
>NA|TRBV5-1|many|TRBJ1-1
CASSPTPGPAEAFF
TGCGCCAGCAGCCCCACACCGGGACCGGCTGAAGCTTTCTTT
>NA|TRBV20-1|NA|TRBJ2-2
CSARRSWAASNTGELFF
TGCAGTGCTCGGCGGTCGTGGGCAGCCTCGAACACCGGGGAGCTGTTTTTT
>NA|TRBV5-5|many|TRBJ2-7
CASTQGYEQYF
TGTGCCAGCACTCAGGGCTACGAGCAGTACTTC
>NA|TRBV27|NA|TRBJ2-1
CASSLSNFYPASEQFF
TGTGCCAGCAGTTTATCGAACTTTTACCCAGCGAGTGAGCAGTTCTTC
>NA|TRBV5-6|few|TRBJ1-1
CASTSGVLNTEAFF
TGTGCCAGCACCTCCGGGGTCCTGAACACTGAAGCTTTCTTT
>NA|TRBV7-2|NA|TRBJ2-1
CASSLGQGSHNEQFF
TGTGCCAGCAGCTTAGGGCAGGGGTCTCACAATGAGCAGTTCTTC
>TRBD1|TRBV13|NA|TRBJ2-6
CASSQPYQGAVGANVLTF
TGTGCCAGCAGCCAGCCATATCAGGGGGCGGTAGGGGCCAACGTCCTGACTTTC
>NA|TRBV5-6|once|TRBJ2-1
CASSLAPQGEQFF
TGTGCCAGCAGTTTAGCCCCTCAGGGGGAGCAGTTCTTC
>TRBD1|TRBV7-9|many|TRBJ1-1
CATRTGRSEAFF
TGTGCCACACGGACAGGCCGTAGTGAAGCTTTCTTT
>TRBD1|TRBV5-1|many|TRBJ1-1
CASSIGQGLNTEAFF
TGCGCCAGCAGCATCGGACAGGGTCTGAACACTGAAGCTTTCTTT
>TRBD2|TRBV20-1|many|TRBJ2-2
CSARVYGGASTGELFF
TGCAGTGCTAGAGTTTACGGGGGGGCCAGCACCGGGGAGCTGTTTTTT
>NA|TRBV30|NA|TRBJ2-2
CAWSVPLEPAGRAGELFF
TGTGCCTGGAGTGTACCCCTGGAGCCCGCCGGGAGAGCCGGGGAGCTGTTTTTT
>NA|TRBV9|NA|TRBJ2-7
CASSVGGTYEQYF
TGTGCCAGCAGCGTCGGGGGTACCTACGAGCAGTACTTC
>NA|TRBV5-1|NA|TRBJ1-3
CASSLGRGNTIYF
TGCGCCAGCAGCTTGGGGCGAGGAAACACCATATATTTT
>NA|TRBV29-1|few|TRBJ2-1
CSAGLGSYNEQFF
TGCAGCGCAGGGCTCGGCTCCTACAATGAGCAGTTCTTC
>NA|TRBV20-1|few|TRBJ2-7
CSAKQTYEQYF
TGCAGTGCTAAGCAGACCTACGAGCAGTACTTC
>NA|TRBV10-3|NA|TRBJ2-3
CAISDSSETTDTQYF
TGTGCCATCAGTGATTCCAGCGAAACTACAGATACGCAGTATTTT